The 20 T cell receptor beta chains given below trace back to one sample, sequenced in a study of CD8+ T cells in alopecia areata. RNA was extracted and reverse transcribed into cDNA as the sequencing template. Sequenced by immunoSEQ multiplex PCR; TCRdb stores in-frame clones only, minus some. The sample presents about 1,500 clones, none singletons. The sequencing sample was made of lesional skin. All receptors derive from a C3H/HeJ mouse with alopecia areata. The MHC haplotype of the strain is H2-k.

This clone was detected many times. Genes here carry mouse names. The CDR3 goes on 4 residues after the read ends, and that part is filled in from the germline J gene. The chain is built from TRBV5 and TRBJ2-2; 14 bases match TRBD2. Germline V gene sequence: CDR1 LGHNA, CDR2 YNLKQL (reference sequence). This CDR3 has 18 residues. V lost 3 bases, J lost 0 bases, and 3 bases stayed unmatched. The CDR3 here is CASSQGLGGLSNTGQLYF. Partial CDR3 DNA: TGTGCCAGCAGCCAGGGACTGGGGGGGCTCTCAAACACCGGG.

This clone came up many times. Gene names are the mouse ones. The DNA ends 4 residues before the CDR3 does, and the rest of the CDR3 is filled in from the germline J gene. The chain employs TRBV13-2 and TRBJ2-1; D perhaps matches TRBD2 (6 bases). CDR3 size: 13 residues. Germline assignment: CDR1 NNHNN and CDR2 SYGAGS (reference sequence). V lost 0 bases to trimming and J lost 5 bases, with 6 bases between them. The CDR3 sequence is CASGDAGDAEQFF. The part of the CDR3 DNA that was read is TGTGCCAGCGGTGATGCTGGGGATGCT.

The sample holds many counts of this clone. The listed genes are named as in mouse. Sequencing ends 4 residues short of the CDR3 end; the germline J gene provides the rest. The V call is TRBV29, the J call TRBJ1-1, with 7 nucleotides matching TRBD1. V lost 4 bases to trimming and J lost 0 bases; unmatched junction nucleotides: 2. This CDR3 has 14 residues. Germline V lookup: CDR1 MSHET, CDR2 SYDVDS. The CDR3 loop is CASSWGTANTEVFF. The DNA read from the CDR3 is TGTGCTAGCAGTTGGGGGACAGCAAACACA.

In this sample, this clone turned up many times. At residue 13, TCRdb's protein is not the same as the translated DNA, so the protein here was read from the DNA. Each gene name is a mouse one. The CDR3 end lies 3 residues beyond the end of the read and is filled in from the germline J gene. V and J are TRBV5 and TRBJ1-6, with a possible D match to TRBD1 (6 bases). TRBJ1-6 is noted as an ORF with a role that remains uncertain. The germline gives CDR1 LGHNA, CDR2 YNLKQL (reference sequence). The CDR3 loop spans 16 amino acids. Trimming removed 0 bases from V and 2 bases from J, with 8 bases in between. The CDR3 reads CASSQDGTPYNSPLYF. CDR3 bases read: TGTGCCAGCAGCCAAGATGGGACACCCTATAATTCGCCC.

This clone was seen many times. The listed genes are named as in mouse. Read coverage stops 4 residues before the CDR3 terminus; the germline J gene supplies the remainder. The V call is TRBV13-2, the J call TRBJ2-3, with D possibly TRBD2 on 6 matching bases. CDR3 length: 15 residues. Trimming took off 0 bases at V and 0 bases at J, with 8 bases between the two ends. Germline V gene sequence: CDR1 NNHNN, CDR2 SYGAGS (reference sequence). CDR3 DNA, as far as it was read: TGTGCCAGCGGTGATGTCTGGGGTAGTGCAGAA. Its protein is CASGDVWGSAE. The complete CDR3 reads CASGDVWGSAETLYF.

In its sample, this clone was seen many times. These gene names are mouse names. The CDR3 end falls 4 residues outside the read, so it is completed with the germline J gene. J is TRBJ2-7 and V is TRBV13-1, with TRBD2 identical over 8 bases. CDR1 NSHNY and CDR2 SYGAGN come from the germline V gene. Trimming removed 2 bases from V and 0 bases from J; junction bases left unmatched: 10. The CDR3 is made up of 17 amino acids. Incomplete CDR3 DNA: TGTGCCAGCAGTGACGATGGCTGGGGGGCGAGCTCCTAT. Its translation is CASSDDGWGASSY. The full CDR3 is CASSDDGWGASSYEQYF.

This clone appeared many times. Gene names denote mouse genes. The read terminates 4 residues before the CDR3 end, so the remaining end is supplied by the germline J gene. V usage is TRBV13-2 and J usage is TRBJ2-2; TRBD1 is a possible D gene (5 bases). The germline V gene encodes CDR1 NNHNN and CDR2 SYGAGS (reference sequence). The CDR3 is made up of 14 amino acids. V lost 1 base to trimming and J lost 2 bases, with 6 bases between them. CDR3 in amino acids: CASGDPGNTGQLYF. The CDR3 bases that were read are TGTGCCAGCGGTGATCCAGGGAACACCGGG.

This clone was recorded at least ten times. The germline and genes are mouse ones. The missing CDR3 end, 4 residues past where the read stops, is filled in from the germline J gene. This chain connects TRBV13-2 to TRBJ1-2, with TRBD1 identical over 9 bases. Germline V gene sequence: CDR1 NNHNN, CDR2 SYGAGS (reference sequence). The CDR3 is 15 residues long. V lost 5 bases and J lost 1; bases outside the gene matches: 6. Partial CDR3 DNA: TGTGCCAGCGGCCCCCCGGGACAGGGAAACTCC. Translating gives CASGPPGQGNS. The entire CDR3 reads CASGPPGQGNSDYTF.

Points on this clone: It differs at one base from a far larger clone, so likely a read error. The gene names here belong to mouse. CDR3 DNA, as far as it was read: TGTGCCAGCAGTTCCAGGGAAAAC. Its translation is CASSSREN. The CDR3, in full, reads CASSSRENTLYF. This chain links TRBV13-3 with TRBJ2-4, with D possibly being TRBD1 (5 bases). The CDR3 end lies 4 residues beyond the end of the read and is filled in from the germline J gene. The CDR3 contains 12 residues. CDR1 is NNHDY, CDR2 SYVADS, per germline.

This clone was counted only a few times. A far larger clone is a single base away, which makes a read error likely. Mouse gene names apply. The CDR3 is cut off 4 residues early in the read; its end comes from the germline J gene. The rearrangement joins TRBV5 to TRBJ2-2, with 7 bases fitting TRBD2. Germline CDR1 LGHNA, CDR2 YNLKQL (reference sequence). CDR3 length equals 16 residues. Trimming removed 2 bases from V and 0 bases from J; junction bases left unmatched: 3. The CDR3 is CASSQRLGANTGQLYF. The CDR3 bases that were read are TGTGCCAGCAGCCAACGACTGGGAGCAAACACCGGG.

The sample holds many counts of this clone. Mouse names are used for the genes. The read finishes 4 residues shy of the CDR3 end, and the germline J gene is used to complete it. The V and J genes are TRBV13-3 and TRBJ2-7, with 9 bases fitting TRBD2. Germline V gives CDR1 NNHDY, CDR2 SYVADS. The CDR3 consists of 13 residues. The CDR3 spells CASSEPGGDEQYF. CDR3 DNA (partial): TGTGCCAGCAGTGAACCTGGGGGGGAT.

This clone was seen at least ten times. The gene names here belong to mouse. The CDR3 end falls 4 residues outside the read, so it is completed with the germline J gene. The chain couples TRBV17 to TRBJ2-1; maybe TRBD2 (7 bases). The germline CDR1 and CDR2 sequences are MNHDT and YYDKIL. This CDR3 is 14 amino acids long. The chain's CDR3 is CASSRRRGAPEQFF. CDR3 bases read: TGTGCTAGCAGTAGAAGGCGGGGGGCTCCT.

This clone came up many times. Any gene name here is a mouse gene name. The read stops 4 residues short of the end of the CDR3; the missing end is completed from the germline J gene. This chain links TRBV19 with TRBJ2-2, with a possible D match to TRBD2 (5 bases). CDR3 length: 14 residues. The V end lost 2 bases, the J end lost 1 base, and 6 bases lay between the germline ends. Germline V gene sequence: CDR1 FNHDT, CDR2 SITEND (reference sequence). The CDR3 is CASSILGNTGQLYF. The sequenced part of the CDR3 DNA is TGTGCCAGCAGTATTCTGGGAAACACCGGG.

The table lists this clone with many counts. Each gene name is a mouse one. The read halts 4 residues ahead of the CDR3 end, with the missing end drawn from the germline J gene. The rearrangement uses TRBV13-2 and TRBJ1-2; 10 bases map to TRBD1. The trim removed 5 bases at V and 2 bases at J, leaving 6 bases unmatched. The CDR3 is 15 amino acids. Germline V gene lookup returns CDR1 NNHNN and CDR2 SYGAGS (reference sequence). CDR3 DNA (partial): TGTGCCAGCGGGCGACAGGGGGCAGGGAACTCC. Its protein product is CASGRQGAGNS. The whole CDR3 reads CASGRQGAGNSDYTF.

To note about this clone: The gene names given are mouse names. The CDR3 end lies 4 residues beyond the end of the read and is filled in from the germline J gene. The chain combines TRBV13-1 with TRBJ2-7; 10 nucleotides align to TRBD2. The CDR3 length is 14 residues. The germline V gene encodes CDR1 NSHNY and CDR2 SYGAGN. Incomplete CDR3 DNA: TGTGCCAGCAGTGAAGGACTGGGGGAGGAT. Protein sequence: CASSEGLGED. The complete CDR3 reads CASSEGLGEDEQYF.

The table lists this clone with a few counts. The TCRdb protein fails to match the DNA translation at residue 11; the protein reported here was translated from the DNA. The genes are named according to mouse. Read data end 3 residues before the CDR3 end; the end is taken from the germline J gene. This chain connects TRBV19 to TRBJ1-6; 7 nucleotides line up with TRBD1. TRBJ1-6 is treated as an ORF (open reading frame) with a function not yet certain. Germline V CDR1 and CDR2: FNHDT, SITEND (reference sequence). This CDR3 is built from 14 residues. With V trimmed by 3 bases and J by 10 bases, 7 bases remained unmatched. Incomplete CDR3 DNA: TGTGCCAGCAGTACCTCTCCCAGGGGGTCGCCC. Translating it yields CASSTSPRGSP. The whole CDR3 region reads CASSTSPRGSPLYF.

There are many counts of this clone. At residue 13, the translated DNA and the protein in TCRdb do not agree; the protein given here is derived from the DNA. Germline and genes here are mouse. Read sequence stops 3 residues before the CDR3 end, and the germline J gene provides the missing end. The chain recombines TRBV5 with TRBJ1-6, with TRBD1 identical over 7 bases. TRBJ1-6 is identified as an open reading frame with a role that is uncertain. Germline V gene sequence: CDR1 LGHNA, CDR2 YNLKQL (reference sequence). After removal of 0 bases from V and 4 bases from J, the junction contained 3 bases not matched to a gene. CDR3 length: 16 amino acids. The chain's CDR3 is CASSQEAGGYNSPLYF. The CDR3 bases that were read are TGTGCCAGCAGCCAAGAGGCAGGGGGGTATAATTCGCCC.

This clone was counted many times. The gene symbols are mouse symbols. The read terminates 4 residues before the CDR3 end, so the remaining end is supplied by the germline J gene. The chain couples TRBV3 to TRBJ1-4; TRBD1 matches 7 bases. The CDR3 contains 17 residues. After removal of 1 base from V and 0 bases from J, the junction contained 5 bases not matched to a gene. The V gene's germline CDR1 is SNHLY and CDR2 FYNGKV (reference sequence). CDR3 amino acids: CASSLEGQKISNERLFF. The CDR3 DNA, read in part, is TGTGCCAGCAGCTTAGAGGGACAGAAAATTTCCAACGAA.

This clone was seen a handful of times. The listed genes are named as in mouse. The missing CDR3 end, 4 residues past where the read stops, is filled in from the germline J gene. The chain carries TRBV13-1 and TRBJ2-4; D is perhaps TRBD1 (5 bases). Germline loops: CDR1 NSHNY, CDR2 SYGAGN. The CDR3 is made up of 15 amino acids. The V and J ends lost 1 base and 0 bases respectively, with 9 bases between them. The DNA read from the CDR3 is TGTGCCAGCAGTGATCCGGCAGGGAGTCAAAAC. Amino acids: CASSDPAGSQN. The whole CDR3 protein is CASSDPAGSQNTLYF.

This clone was detected ten times or more. The gene symbols are mouse symbols. The CDR3 end lies 4 residues beyond the end of the read and is filled in from the germline J gene. V usage is TRBV13-2 and J usage is TRBJ1-4, with D perhaps TRBD1 (6 bases). The CDR3 has 15 amino acids. Germline V CDR1 and CDR2: NNHNN, SYGAGS (reference sequence). Trimming removed 5 bases from V and 0 bases from J, with 11 bases in between. The CDR3 sequence is CASGQGVISNERLFF. Incomplete CDR3 DNA: TGTGCCAGCGGACAGGGCGTGATTTCCAACGAA.